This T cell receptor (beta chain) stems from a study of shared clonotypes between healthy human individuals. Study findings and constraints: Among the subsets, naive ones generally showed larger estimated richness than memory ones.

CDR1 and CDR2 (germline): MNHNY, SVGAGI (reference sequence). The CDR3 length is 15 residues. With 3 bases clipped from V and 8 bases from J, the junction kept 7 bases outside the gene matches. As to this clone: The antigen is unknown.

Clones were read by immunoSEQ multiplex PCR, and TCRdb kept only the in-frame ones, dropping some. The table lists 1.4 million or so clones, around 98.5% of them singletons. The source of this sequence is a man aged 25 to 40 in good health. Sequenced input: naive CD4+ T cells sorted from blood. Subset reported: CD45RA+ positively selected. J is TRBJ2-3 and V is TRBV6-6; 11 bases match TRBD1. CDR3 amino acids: CASSYRTGGSVTQYF. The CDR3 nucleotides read TGTGCCAGCAGTTATAGGACAGGGGGCTCGGTTACGCAGTATTTT.